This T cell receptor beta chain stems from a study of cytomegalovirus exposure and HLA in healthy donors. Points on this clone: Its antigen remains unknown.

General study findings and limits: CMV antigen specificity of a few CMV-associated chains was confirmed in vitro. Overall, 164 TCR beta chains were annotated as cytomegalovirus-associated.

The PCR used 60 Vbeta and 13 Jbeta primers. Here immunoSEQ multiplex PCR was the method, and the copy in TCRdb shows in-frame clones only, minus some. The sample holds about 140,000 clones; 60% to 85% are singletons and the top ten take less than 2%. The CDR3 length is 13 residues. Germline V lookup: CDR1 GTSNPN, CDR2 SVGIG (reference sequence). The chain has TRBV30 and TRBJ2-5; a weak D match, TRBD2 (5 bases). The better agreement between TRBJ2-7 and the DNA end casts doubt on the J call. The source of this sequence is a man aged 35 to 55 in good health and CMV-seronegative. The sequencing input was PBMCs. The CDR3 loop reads CAWSVLGGDEQYF. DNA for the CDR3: TGTGCCTGGAGTGTACTCGGAGGCGACGAGCAGTACTTC.